These 12 T cell receptor beta chains were all obtained from the same sample, sequenced in a study of human T cells and chemical hapten exposure. Time point specified: patch test 1, 2 weeks after DPC sensitization. The treatment here: therapeutic diphenylcyclopropenone sensitization with weekly scalp DPC. In TCRdb, the RACE reads were re-called with MiXCR into one record per CDR3 protein. Of fewer than 500,000 distinct CDR3 sequences in the sample, around 4.8% were seen once. The sequences come from whole blood, collected in connection with sensitization to the hapten diphenylcyclopropenone (DPC). Source of these receptors: a woman aged 45 to 65 with alopecia areata. Some clones in this sample may be carry-over from other donors' samples.

This clonotype was detected many times. The chain joins TRBV28 to TRBJ1-2; D not resolved. V gave up 3 bases and J gave up 4 bases, with 9 bases separating them. Germline V CDR1 and CDR2: MDHEN, SYDVKM. The CDR3 has 13 residues. The CDR3 protein is CASSLPQFYGYTF. The CDR3, as DNA: TGTGCCAGCAGTTTGCCCCAGTTCTATGGCTACACCTTC.

The chain joins TRBV3-1 to TRBJ2-1; tentatively, D is TRBD2 (5 bases). Trimming took 0 bases from V and 6 from J, leaving 15 bases between them. CDR1 is LGHDT and CDR2 is YNNKEL in the germline V gene (reference sequence). The CDR3 runs 16 residues. CDR3 DNA: TGTGCCAGCAGCCAAGAACGGCTAGCTAGTGGCAATGAGCAGTTCTTC. Encoded protein: CASSQERLASGNEQFF.

The chain uses TRBV9 and TRBJ2-3, with a weak D call TRBD2 (6 bases). Germline V lookup: CDR1 SGDLS, CDR2 YYNGEE. The CDR3 sequence is 12 residues long. The V end was cut by 3 bases, the J end by 10 bases, with 12 bases between. The CDR3 region has the DNA TGTGCCAGCAGCGGGGGGGAGCGAGCGCAGTATTTT. Its protein is CASSGGERAQYF. The full variable domain, with the rest looked up from reference TRBV9 and TRBJ2-3, is DSGVTQTPKHLITATGQRVTLRCSPRSGDLSVYWYQQSLDQGLQFLIQYYNGEERAKGNILERFSAQQFPDLHSELNLSSLELGDSALYFCASSGGERAQYFGPGTRLTVL.

This clonotype was counted a few times. The chain has TRBV13 and TRBJ2-7; 8 positions agree with TRBD2. The CDR3 contains 14 residues. Germline V gene lookup returns CDR1 PRHDT and CDR2 FYEKMQ (reference sequence). The V gene end was trimmed by 5 bases and the J gene end by 7 bases; junction bases not matched to a gene: 10. CDR3 nucleotides: TGTGCCAGCAGCACCGGGACTAGGACGGGGGAGCAGTACTTC. Translation gives CASSTGTRTGEQYF.

This clonotype was observed a handful of times. CDR3 amino acids: CASSFSLASEQFF. The DNA of the CDR3 is TGTGCCAGCAGTTTTAGCCTAGCGAGTGAGCAGTTCTTC. The chain recombines TRBV12-3 or TRBV12-4 with TRBJ2-1; a possible D gene is TRBD2 (6 bases). Deletions cut 3 bases from V and 9 bases from J, with 12 bases between. CDR3 length equals 13 residues.

This clonotype was recorded at least ten times. The CDR3 sequence is CASSVSGTQYF. DNA of the CDR3: TGTGCCAGCAGTGTTAGCGGTACGCAGTATTTT. V usage is TRBV12-3 or TRBV12-4 and J usage is TRBJ2-3; weak D call: TRBD2 (6 bases). There are 11 residues in the CDR3. Trimming pared 5 bases from V and 8 bases from J, leaving 8 bases between.

This clonotype showed up many times. The genes are TRBV29-1 and TRBJ1-2; no reliable D call. Trimming pared 1 base from V and 6 bases from J, leaving 6 bases between. CDR1 is SQVTM and CDR2 is ANQGSEA in the germline V gene. The CDR3 has 11 residues. CDR3 region: CSVEGGNGYTF. DNA of the CDR3: TGCAGCGTTGAAGGGGGAAATGGCTACACCTTC.

The table lists this clonotype with many counts. The chain has TRBV27 and TRBJ2-7, with no clear D. The V gene lost 7 bases and the J gene lost 0 bases, with 7 bases spanning the gap. Germline V gene sequence: CDR1 MNHEY, CDR2 SMNVEV (reference sequence). The CDR3 loop spans 12 amino acids. The CDR3 spells CASISSSYEQYF. In nucleotides, the CDR3 is TGTGCCAGCATCTCCAGCTCCTACGAGCAGTACTTC.

This clonotype was recorded many times. V and J are TRBV3-1 and TRBJ1-1; D gene ambiguous. This CDR3 is built from 14 residues. The V and J ends lost 1 base and 2 bases respectively, with 8 bases between them. CDR1 is LGHDT and CDR2 is YNNKEL in the germline V gene (reference sequence). CDR3 sequence: CASSQGMGNTEAFF. The CDR3 region has the DNA TGTGCCAGCAGCCAAGGCATGGGTAACACTGAAGCTTTCTTT.

The rearrangement uses TRBV4-1 and TRBJ2-3, with TRBD1 matching 9 bases. This CDR3 contains 17 residues. After removal of 3 bases from V and 5 bases from J, the junction contained 12 bases not matched to a gene. CDR1 MGHRA and CDR2 YSYEKL come from the germline V gene. The CDR3 spells CASSHSGQGTPKDTQYF. The CDR3 DNA follows: TGCGCCAGCAGCCACAGCGGACAGGGGACCCCCAAAGATACGCAGTATTTT.

The chain has TRBV5-4 and TRBJ2-1, with D maybe TRBD1 (6 bases). V was trimmed by 3 bases and J by 8 bases, leaving 21 bases between them. The CDR3 covers 16 residues. Germline assignment: CDR1 SGHNT and CDR2 YYREEE (reference sequence). The chain's CDR3 is CASSSPGQNLGDEQFF. The CDR3 region has the DNA TGTGCCAGCAGCTCCCCGGGACAAAATCTCGGCGATGAGCAGTTCTTC.

The table lists this clonotype with many counts. The rearrangement links TRBV4-2 to TRBJ1-1, with D unresolved. The CDR3 loop spans 14 amino acids. Deletions cut 1 base from V and 2 bases from J, with 8 bases between. Germline V gene data show CDR1 as LGHNA and CDR2 as YNFKEQ. CDR3 protein: CASSQAGLNTEAFF. DNA of the CDR3: TGTGCCAGCAGCCAAGCAGGACTAAACACTGAAGCTTTCTTT.